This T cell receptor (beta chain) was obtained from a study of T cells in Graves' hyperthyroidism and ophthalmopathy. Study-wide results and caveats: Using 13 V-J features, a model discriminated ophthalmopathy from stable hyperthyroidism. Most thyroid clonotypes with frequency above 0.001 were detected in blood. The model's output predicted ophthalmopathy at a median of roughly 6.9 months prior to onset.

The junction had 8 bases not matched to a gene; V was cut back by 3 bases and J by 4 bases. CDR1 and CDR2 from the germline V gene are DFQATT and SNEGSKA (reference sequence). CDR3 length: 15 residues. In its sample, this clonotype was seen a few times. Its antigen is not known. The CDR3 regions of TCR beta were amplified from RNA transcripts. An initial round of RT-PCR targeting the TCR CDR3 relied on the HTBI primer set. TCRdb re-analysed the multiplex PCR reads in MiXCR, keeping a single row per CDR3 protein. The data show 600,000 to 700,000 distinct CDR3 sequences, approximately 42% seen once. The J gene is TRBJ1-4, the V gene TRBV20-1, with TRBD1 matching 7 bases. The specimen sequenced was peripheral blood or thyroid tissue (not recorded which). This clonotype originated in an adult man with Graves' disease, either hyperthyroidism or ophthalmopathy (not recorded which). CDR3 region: CSASVTGQSNEKLFF. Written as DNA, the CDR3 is TGCAGTGCTAGCGTAACGGGACAGAGTAATGAAAAACTGTTTTTT.